This paragraph reports one T cell receptor (beta chain). This record comes from a study of cytomegalovirus exposure and HLA in healthy donors. CDR1 and CDR2 (germline): SGHRS, YFSETQ. The V end was cut by 4 bases, the J end by 4 bases, with 21 bases between. The CDR3 length is 17 residues. Use of 60 Vbeta and 13 Jbeta primers characterized the PCR. The repertoire was sequenced with immunoSEQ multiplex PCR; TCRdb's copy has only in-frame clones and lacks some. The sample includes about 130,000 clones, roughly three quarters seen only once; the top ten take 1.8%. The receptor was isolated from a middle-aged woman in good health and CMV-seronegative. The chain employs TRBV5-1 and TRBJ1-5, with D possibly TRBD1 on 5 matching bases. Specimen: PBMCs. This chain's CDR3 is CASSPGPGRDLNQPQHF. CDR3 in DNA: TGCGCCAGCAGCCCCGGACCGGGCAGGGATCTTAATCAGCCCCAGCATTTT. The whole variable domain, filled in from reference TRBV5-1 and TRBJ1-5, reads KAGVTQTPRYLIKTRGQQVTLSCSPISGHRSVSWYQQTPGQGLQFLFEYFSETQRNKGNFPGRFSGRQFSNSRSEMNVSTLELGDSALYLCASSPGPGRDLNQPQHFGDGTRLSIL.